This T cell receptor beta chain was sequenced during a study of T cell responses to AZD1222 COVID-19 vaccine. Overall study findings and caveats: Sampling captured repertoires only after the peak T cell response. Spike-specific TCR breadth and depth grew following two AZD1222 doses.

As concerns this clone: Its antigen is currently unknown.

CDR3 length: 16 amino acids. V lost 0 bases and J 9 bases, leaving 19 bases between the germline ends. The germline V gene has CDR1 SGHRS and CDR2 YFSETQ. Here immunoSEQ multiplex PCR was the method, and the copy in TCRdb shows in-frame clones only, minus some. Of 80,000 to 100,000 clones listed, around 89% are singletons. The chain is built from TRBV5-1 and TRBJ1-5; D gene ambiguous. Sequencing was performed on peripheral blood, taken on day 0 of AZD1222 vaccination. This TCR was sampled from an adult in good health. CDR3 protein: CASSLDGGETMGPQHF. CDR3 DNA: TGCGCCAGCAGCTTGGATGGTGGGGAGACCATGGGGCCCCAGCATTTT.